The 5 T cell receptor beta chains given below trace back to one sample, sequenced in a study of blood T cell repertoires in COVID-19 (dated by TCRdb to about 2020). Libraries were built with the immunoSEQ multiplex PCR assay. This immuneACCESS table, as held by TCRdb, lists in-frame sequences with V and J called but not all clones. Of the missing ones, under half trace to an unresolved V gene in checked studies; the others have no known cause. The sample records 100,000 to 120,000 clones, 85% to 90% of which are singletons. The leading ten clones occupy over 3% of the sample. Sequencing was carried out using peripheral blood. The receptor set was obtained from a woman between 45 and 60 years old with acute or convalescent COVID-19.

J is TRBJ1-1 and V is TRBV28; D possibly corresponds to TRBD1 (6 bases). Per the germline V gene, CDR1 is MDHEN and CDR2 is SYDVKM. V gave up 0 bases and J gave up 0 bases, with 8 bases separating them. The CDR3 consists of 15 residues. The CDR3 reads CASSLWSGVNTEAFF. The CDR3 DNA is TGTGCCAGCAGTTTATGGTCAGGGGTGAACACTGAAGCTTTCTTT.

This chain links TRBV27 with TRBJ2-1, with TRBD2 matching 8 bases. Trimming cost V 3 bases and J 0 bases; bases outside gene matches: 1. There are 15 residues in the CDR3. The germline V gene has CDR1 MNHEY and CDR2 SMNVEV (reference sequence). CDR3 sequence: CASSFSGSSYNEQFF. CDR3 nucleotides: TGTGCCAGCAGTTTCAGCGGGAGCTCCTACAATGAGCAGTTCTTC.

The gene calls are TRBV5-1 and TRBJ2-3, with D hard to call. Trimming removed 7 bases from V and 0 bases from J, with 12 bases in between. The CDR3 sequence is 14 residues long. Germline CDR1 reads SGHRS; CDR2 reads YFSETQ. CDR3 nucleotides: TGCGCCAGCCAGGAAAGTGGAAGCACAGATACGCAGTATTTT. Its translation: CASQESGSTDTQYF.

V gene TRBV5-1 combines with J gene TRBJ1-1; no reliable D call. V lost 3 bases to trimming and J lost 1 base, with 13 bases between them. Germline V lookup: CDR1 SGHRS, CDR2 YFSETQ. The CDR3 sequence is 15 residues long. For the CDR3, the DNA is TGCGCCAGCAGCTACGACCTAAACAGGAACACTGAAGCTTTCTTT. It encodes CASSYDLNRNTEAFF. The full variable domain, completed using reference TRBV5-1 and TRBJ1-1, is KAGVTQTPRYLIKTRGQQVTLSCSPISGHRSVSWYQQTPGQGLQFLFEYFSETQRNKGNFPGRFSGRQFSNSRSEMNVSTLELGDSALYLCASSYDLNRNTEAFFGQGTRLTVV.

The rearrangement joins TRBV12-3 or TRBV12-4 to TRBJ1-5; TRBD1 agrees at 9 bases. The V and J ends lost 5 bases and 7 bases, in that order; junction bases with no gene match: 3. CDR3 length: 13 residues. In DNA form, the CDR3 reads TGTGCCAGCAGTGGACAGGGGTTCCAGCCCCAGCATTTT. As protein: CASSGQGFQPQHF.